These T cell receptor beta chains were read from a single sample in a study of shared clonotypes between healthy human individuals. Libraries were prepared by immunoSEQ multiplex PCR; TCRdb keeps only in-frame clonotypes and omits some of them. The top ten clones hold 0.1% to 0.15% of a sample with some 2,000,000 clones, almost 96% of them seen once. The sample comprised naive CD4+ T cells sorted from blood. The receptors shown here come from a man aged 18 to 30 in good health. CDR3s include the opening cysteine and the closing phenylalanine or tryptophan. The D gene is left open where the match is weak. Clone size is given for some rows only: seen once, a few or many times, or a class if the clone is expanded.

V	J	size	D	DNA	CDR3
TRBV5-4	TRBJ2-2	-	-	TGTGCCAGCAGCTTGCCGTGGGGGGCGACCACCGGGGAGCTGTTTTTT	CASSLPWGATTGELFF
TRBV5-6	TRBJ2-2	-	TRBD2	TGTGCCAGCAGCCCGACTAGCAGCCCGAACACCGGGGAGCTGTTTTTT	CASSPTSSPNTGELFF
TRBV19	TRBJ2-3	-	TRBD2	TGTGCCAGTAGTGCTAGACTAGCGGGCACAGATACGCAGTATTTT	CASSARLAGTDTQYF
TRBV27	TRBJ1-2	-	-	TGTGCCAGCAGTTTAGGGCAGGGTAGGGCGGATGGCTACACCTTC	CASSLGQGRADGYTF
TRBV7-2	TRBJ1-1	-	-	TGTGCCAGCAGCTCCACCCCAGGGGTCACTGAAGCTTTCTTT	CASSSTPGVTEAFF
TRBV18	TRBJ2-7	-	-	TGTGCCAGCTCAGTCAGGGGCGAGACCTACGAGCAGTACTTC	CASSVRGETYEQYF
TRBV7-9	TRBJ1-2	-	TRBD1	TGTGCCAGCAGCCGTCGGGACAGGGGACTTGGCTACACCTTC	CASSRRDRGLGYTF
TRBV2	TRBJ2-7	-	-	TGTGCCAGCAGTACGTGGACAGCGACCTACGAGCAGTACTTC	CASSTWTATYEQYF
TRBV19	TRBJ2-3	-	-	TGTGCCAGTAGTGCCCCGTGGGGTCCAAGCACAGATACGCAGTATTTT	CASSAPWGPSTDTQYF
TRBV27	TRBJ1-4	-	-	TGTGCCAGCAGTTTCGGTCCGTCGGGCAGGGGTAATGAAAAACTGTTTTTT	CASSFGPSGRGNEKLFF
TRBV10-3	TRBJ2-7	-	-	TGTGCCATCAGTGGGGTTTCGGCTAACTACGAGCAGTACTTC	CAISGVSANYEQYF
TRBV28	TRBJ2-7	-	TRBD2	TGTGCCAGCAGTTTACGAGCGGGGGGCCGACAGTACGAGCAGTACTTC	CASSLRAGGRQYEQYF
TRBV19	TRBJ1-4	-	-	TGTGCCAGTAGTATCCCCAGGTTTAATGAAAAACTGTTTTTT	CASSIPRFNEKLFF
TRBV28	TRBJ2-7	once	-	TGTGCCAGCAGTACGTCCGCCTACGAGCAGTACTTC	CASSTSAYEQYF
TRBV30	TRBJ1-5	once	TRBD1	TGTGCCTGGAGAGAAGCAGGGGGGGATCAGCCCCAGCATTTT	CAWREAGGDQPQHF
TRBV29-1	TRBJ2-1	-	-	TGCAGCGTCACTAGTAGTGGGGGCTCCTACAATGAGCAGTTCTTC	CSVTSSGGSYNEQFF
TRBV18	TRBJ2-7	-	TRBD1	TGTGCCAGCTCACCACGCGCGACAGGGGACGAGCAGTACTTC	CASSPRATGDEQYF
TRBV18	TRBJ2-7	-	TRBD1	TGTGCCAGCTCACTGAGGACAGGGGACTACGAGCAGTACTTC	CASSLRTGDYEQYF
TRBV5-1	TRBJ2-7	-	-	TGCGCCAGCAGCTTCGAGGGAGCTCCCTACGAGCAGTACTTC	CASSFEGAPYEQYF
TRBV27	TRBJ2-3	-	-	TGTGCCAGCAGTTGGGCCACCCACGATACGCAGTATTTT	CASSWATHDTQYF
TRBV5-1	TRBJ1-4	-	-	TGCGCCAGCAGCCTCCAGGGGAGGGCTAATGAAAAACTGTTTTTT	CASSLQGRANEKLFF
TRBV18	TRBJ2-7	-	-	TGTGCCAGCTCACCCCGACCAACTACCTACGAGCAGTACTTC	CASSPRPTTYEQYF
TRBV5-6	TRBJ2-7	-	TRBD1	TGTGCCAGCAGCTTTGGACAGGGGTCCTACGAGCAGTACTTC	CASSFGQGSYEQYF
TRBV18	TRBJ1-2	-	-	TGTGCCAGCTCACGACAGGACGACTATGGCTACACCTTC	CASSRQDDYGYTF
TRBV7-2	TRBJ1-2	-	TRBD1	TGTGCCAGCAGCGCAGAGCGACAGGGAAACGGGGGTGGCTACACCTTC	CASSAERQGNGGGYTF
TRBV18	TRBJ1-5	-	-	TGTGCCAGCTCACCATATTCCGGGTATAGCAATCAGCCCCAGCATTTT	CASSPYSGYSNQPQHF
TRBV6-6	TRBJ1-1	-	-	TGTGCCAGCAGAACTAGTCAAACTGGGGGCGAAGCTTTCTTT	CASRTSQTGGEAFF
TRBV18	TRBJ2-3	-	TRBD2	TGTGCCAGCTCACCACTTCTAGCGGGGAACACAGATACGCAGTATTTT	CASSPLLAGNTDTQYF
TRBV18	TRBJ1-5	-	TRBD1	TGTGCCAGCTCACCCCTCCACAGGGGAGGGCAGCCCCAGCATTTT	CASSPLHRGGQPQHF
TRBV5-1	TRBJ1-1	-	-	TGCGCCAGCAGCGGAACACAGGGAGGGAGCGCTGAAGCTTTCTTT	CASSGTQGGSAEAFF
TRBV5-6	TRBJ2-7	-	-	TGTGCCAGCAGCTTTGGAGCGGTCGAGCAGTACTTC	CASSFGAVEQYF
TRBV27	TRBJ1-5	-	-	TGTGCCAGCAGTTTAGAGGGCGGGGGCAATCAGCCCCAGCATTTT	CASSLEGGGNQPQHF
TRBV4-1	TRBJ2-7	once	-	TGCGCCAGCAGCCGGAGCCCGGGGGGCACCTACGAGCAGTACTTC	CASSRSPGGTYEQYF
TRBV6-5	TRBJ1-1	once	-	TGTGCCAGCAGTTCTAACAGACGGAGGGCCACTGAAGCTTTCTTT	CASSSNRRRATEAFF
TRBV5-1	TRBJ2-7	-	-	TGCGCCAGCAGCTTGGTAGGACAGAGCTCCTACGAGCAGTACTTC	CASSLVGQSSYEQYF
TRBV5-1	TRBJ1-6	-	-	TGCGCCAGCGGATTGGAAGGAAATTCACCCCTCCACTTT	CASGLEGNSPLHF
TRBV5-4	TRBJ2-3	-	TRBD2	TGTGCCAGCAGCACAGGACTAGCGGGGGGGCCGGATACGCAGTATTTT	CASSTGLAGGPDTQYF
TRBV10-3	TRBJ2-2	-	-	TGTGCCATCAGGGCCCCGGGACGCGGGGACACCGGGGAGCTGTTTTTT	CAIRAPGRGDTGELFF
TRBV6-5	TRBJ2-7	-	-	TGTGCCAGCAGGGCAGGGATGGGCGAGCAGTACTTC	CASRAGMGEQYF
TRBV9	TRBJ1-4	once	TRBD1	TGTGCCACCTCTACCGGGACAGGCCATAATGAAAAACTGTTTTTT	CATSTGTGHNEKLFF
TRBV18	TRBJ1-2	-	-	TGTGCCAGCTCACCACTTACGGGAGATAATGGCTACACCTTC	CASSPLTGDNGYTF
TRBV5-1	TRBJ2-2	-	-	TGCGCCAGCAGCTTGCAAGGATCCGGGGAGCTGTTTTTT	CASSLQGSGELFF
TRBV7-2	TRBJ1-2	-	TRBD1	TGTGCCAGCAGCTTGGGACCCGGGACAGGGTTTAACTATGGCTACACCTTC	CASSLGPGTGFNYGYTF
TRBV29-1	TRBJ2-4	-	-	TGCAGCGTTGAGGAGGGGAGTAACATTCAGTACTTC	CSVEEGSNIQYF
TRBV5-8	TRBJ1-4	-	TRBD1	TGTGCCAGCAGCTATAGACAGGGAGGGGCGACTAATGAAAAACTGTTTTTT	CASSYRQGGATNEKLFF
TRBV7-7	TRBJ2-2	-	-	TGTGCTAGCAGCTTAATGAACACCGGGGAGCTGTTTTTT	CASSLMNTGELFF
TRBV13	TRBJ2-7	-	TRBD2	TGTGCCAGCAGCTTAGAATATCGGCGGGAGGGCCAGTACGAGCAGTACTTC	CASSLEYRREGQYEQYF
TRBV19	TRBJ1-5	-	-	TGTGCCAGTAGTTGGGGGCCCCCCGTAGCCATGGGTCAGCCCCAGCATTTT	CASSWGPPVAMGQPQHF
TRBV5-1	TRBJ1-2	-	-	TGCGCCAGCTCCCCCCGCGGGGCCTCCTATGGCTACACCTTC	CASSPRGASYGYTF